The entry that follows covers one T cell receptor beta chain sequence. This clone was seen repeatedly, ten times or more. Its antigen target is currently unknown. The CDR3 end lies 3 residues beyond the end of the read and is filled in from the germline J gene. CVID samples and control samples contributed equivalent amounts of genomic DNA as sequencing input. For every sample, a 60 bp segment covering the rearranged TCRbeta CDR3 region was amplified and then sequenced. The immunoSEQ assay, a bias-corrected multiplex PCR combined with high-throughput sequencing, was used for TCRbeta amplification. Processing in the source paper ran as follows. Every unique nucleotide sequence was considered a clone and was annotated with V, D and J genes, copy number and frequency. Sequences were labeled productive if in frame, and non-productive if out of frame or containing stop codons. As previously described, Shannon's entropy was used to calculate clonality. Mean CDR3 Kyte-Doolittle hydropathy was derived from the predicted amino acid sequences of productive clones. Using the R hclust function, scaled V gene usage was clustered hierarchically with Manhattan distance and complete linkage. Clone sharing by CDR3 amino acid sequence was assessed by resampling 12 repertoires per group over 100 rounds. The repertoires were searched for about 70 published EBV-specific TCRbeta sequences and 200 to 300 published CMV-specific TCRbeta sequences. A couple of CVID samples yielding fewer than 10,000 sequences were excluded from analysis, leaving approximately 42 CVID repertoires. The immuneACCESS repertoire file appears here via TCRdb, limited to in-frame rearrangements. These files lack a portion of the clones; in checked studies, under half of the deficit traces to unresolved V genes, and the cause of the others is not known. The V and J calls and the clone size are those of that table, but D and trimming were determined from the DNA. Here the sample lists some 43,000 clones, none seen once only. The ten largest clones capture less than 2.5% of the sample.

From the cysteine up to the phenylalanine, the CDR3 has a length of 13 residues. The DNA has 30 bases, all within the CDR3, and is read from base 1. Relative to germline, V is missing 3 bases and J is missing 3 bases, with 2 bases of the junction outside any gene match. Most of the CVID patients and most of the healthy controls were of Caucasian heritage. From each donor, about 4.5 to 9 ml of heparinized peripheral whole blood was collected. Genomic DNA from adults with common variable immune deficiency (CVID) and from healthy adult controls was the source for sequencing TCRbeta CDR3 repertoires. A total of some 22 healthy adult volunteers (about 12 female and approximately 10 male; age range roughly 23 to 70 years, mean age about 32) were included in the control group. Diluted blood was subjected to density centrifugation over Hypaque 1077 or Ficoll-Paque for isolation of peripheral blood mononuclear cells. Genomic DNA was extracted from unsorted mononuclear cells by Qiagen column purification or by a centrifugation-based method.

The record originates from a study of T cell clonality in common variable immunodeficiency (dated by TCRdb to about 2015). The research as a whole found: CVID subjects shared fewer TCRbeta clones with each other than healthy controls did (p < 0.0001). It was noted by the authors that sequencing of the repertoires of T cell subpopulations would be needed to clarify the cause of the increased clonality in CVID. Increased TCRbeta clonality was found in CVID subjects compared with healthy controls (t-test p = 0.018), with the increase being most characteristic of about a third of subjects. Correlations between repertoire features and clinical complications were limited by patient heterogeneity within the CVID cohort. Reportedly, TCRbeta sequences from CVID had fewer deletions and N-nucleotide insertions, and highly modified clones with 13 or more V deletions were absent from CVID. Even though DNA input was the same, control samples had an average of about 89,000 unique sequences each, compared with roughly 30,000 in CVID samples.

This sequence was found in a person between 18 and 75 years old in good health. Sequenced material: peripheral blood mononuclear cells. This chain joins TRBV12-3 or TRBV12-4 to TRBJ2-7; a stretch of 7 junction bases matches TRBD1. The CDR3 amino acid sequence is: CASSLTGFYEQYF. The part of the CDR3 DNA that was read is TGTGCCAGCAGTTTGACAGGGTTCTACGAG.